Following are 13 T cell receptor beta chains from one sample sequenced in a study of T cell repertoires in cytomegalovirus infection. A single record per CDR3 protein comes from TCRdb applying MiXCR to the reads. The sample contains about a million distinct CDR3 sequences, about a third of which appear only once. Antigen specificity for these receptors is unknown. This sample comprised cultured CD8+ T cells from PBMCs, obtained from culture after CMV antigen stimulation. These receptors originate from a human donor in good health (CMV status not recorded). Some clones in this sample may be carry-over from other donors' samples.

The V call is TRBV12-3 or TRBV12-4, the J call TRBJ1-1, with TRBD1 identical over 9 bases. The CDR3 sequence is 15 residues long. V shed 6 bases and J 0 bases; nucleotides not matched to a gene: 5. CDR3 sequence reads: CASRDRGHLNTEAFF. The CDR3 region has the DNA TGTGCCAGCAGGGACAGGGGCCACCTGAACACTGAAGCTTTCTTT.

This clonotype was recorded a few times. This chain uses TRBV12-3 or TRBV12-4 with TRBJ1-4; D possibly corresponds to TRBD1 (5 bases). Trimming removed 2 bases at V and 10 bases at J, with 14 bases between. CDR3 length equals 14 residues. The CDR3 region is CASSLSQGLSKLFF. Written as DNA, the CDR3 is TGTGCCAGCAGTTTAAGTCAGGGTTTATCAAAACTGTTTTTT.

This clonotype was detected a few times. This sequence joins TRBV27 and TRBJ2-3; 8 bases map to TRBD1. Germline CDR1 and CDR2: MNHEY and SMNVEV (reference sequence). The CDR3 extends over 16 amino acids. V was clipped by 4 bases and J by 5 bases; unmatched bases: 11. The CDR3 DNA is TGTGCCAGCAGTTCACCCGGACAGGGAGCGGTAGATACGCAGTATTTT. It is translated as CASSSPGQGAVDTQYF.

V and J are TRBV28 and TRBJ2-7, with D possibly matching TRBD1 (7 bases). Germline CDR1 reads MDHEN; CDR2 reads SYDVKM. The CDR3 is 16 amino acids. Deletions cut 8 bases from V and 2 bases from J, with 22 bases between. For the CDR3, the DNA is TGTGCCAGCGCCCCGGGGGCCACAGGGGCCCCCTACGAGCAGTACGTC. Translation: CASAPGATGAPYEQYV.

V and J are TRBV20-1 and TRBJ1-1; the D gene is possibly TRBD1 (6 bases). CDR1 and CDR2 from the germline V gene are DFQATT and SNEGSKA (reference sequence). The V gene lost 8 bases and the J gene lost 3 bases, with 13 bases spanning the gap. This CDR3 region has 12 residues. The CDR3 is CSLPQGYTEAFF. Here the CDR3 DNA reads TGCAGTCTTCCCCAGGGGTACACTGAAGCTTTCTTT.

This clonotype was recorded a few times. CDR3: CATSARNEQFF. The CDR3 nucleotides are TGTGCCACCAGTGCAAGGAATGAGCAGTTCTTC. The gene calls are TRBV24-1 and TRBJ2-1, with D unresolved. This CDR3 region has 11 residues. Germline-derived CDR1 and CDR2 are KGHDR and SFDVKD. Trimming left V 5 bases short and J 7 bases short, with 5 bases between.

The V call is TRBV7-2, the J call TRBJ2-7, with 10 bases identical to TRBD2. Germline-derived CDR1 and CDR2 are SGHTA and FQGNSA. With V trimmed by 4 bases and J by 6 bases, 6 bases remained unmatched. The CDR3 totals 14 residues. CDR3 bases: TGTGCCAGCAGCTACCCGGGACTAGCGTCCGAGCAGTACGTC. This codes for CASSYPGLASEQYV.

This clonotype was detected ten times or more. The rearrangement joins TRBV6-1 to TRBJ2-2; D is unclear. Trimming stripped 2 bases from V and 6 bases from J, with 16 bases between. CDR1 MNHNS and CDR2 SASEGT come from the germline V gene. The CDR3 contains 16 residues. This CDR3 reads CASSESEWSYPGELFF. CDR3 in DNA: TGTGCCAGCAGTGAATCCGAGTGGTCGTATCCCGGGGAGCTGTTTTTT.

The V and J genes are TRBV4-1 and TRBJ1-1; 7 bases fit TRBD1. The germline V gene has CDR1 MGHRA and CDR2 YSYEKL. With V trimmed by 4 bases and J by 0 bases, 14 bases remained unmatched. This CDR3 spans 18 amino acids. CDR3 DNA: TGCGCCAGCAGCCCCCCGACCATTCAGGGGGGCATGAACACTGAAGCTTTCTTT. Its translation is CASSPPTIQGGMNTEAFF.

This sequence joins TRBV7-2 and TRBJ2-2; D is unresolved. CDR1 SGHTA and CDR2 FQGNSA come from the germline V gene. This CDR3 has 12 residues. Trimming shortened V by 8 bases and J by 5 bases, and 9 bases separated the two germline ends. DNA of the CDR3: TGTGCCAGCGTTCTAATGACCGGGGAGCTGTTTTTT. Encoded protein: CASVLMTGELFF.

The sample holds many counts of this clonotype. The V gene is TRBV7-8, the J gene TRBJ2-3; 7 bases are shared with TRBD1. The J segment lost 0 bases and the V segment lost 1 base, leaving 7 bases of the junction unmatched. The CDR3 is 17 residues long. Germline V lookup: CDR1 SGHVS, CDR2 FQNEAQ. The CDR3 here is CASSLVRQGGSTDTQYF. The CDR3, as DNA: TGTGCCAGCAGCTTAGTGCGACAGGGCGGGAGCACAGATACGCAGTATTTT.

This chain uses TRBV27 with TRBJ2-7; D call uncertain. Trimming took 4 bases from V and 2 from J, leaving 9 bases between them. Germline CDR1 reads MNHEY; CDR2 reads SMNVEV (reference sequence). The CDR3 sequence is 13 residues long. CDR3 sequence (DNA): TGTGCCAGCAGTTGGTTCGGTCCCTACGAGCAGTACTTC. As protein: CASSWFGPYEQYF.

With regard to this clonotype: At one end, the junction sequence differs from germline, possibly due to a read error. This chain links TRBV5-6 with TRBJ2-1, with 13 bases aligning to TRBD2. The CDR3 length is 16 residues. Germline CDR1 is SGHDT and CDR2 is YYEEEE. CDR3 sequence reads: CASNLARRGLAGEQFF. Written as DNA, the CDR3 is TGTGCCAGCAACTTGGCCCGTAGGGGACTAGCGGGGGAGCAGTTCTTC.